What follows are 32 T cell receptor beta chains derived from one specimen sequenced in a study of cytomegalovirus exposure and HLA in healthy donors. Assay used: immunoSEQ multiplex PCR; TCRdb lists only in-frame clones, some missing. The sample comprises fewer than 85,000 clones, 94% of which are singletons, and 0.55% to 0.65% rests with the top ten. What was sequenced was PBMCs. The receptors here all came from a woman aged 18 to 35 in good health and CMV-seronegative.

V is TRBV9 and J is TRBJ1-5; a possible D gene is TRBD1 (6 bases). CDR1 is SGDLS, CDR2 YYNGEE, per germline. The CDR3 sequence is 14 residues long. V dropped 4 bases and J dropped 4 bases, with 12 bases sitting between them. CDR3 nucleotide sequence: TGTGCCAGCAGCAAACAGGGTTGGAATCAGCCCCAGCATTTT. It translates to CASSKQGWNQPQHF.

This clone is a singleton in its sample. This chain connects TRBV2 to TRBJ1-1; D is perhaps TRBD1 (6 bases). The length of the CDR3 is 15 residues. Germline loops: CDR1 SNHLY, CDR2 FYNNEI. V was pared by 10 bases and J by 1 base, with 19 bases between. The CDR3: CAIPSQGPRNTEAFF. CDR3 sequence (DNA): TGTGCCATCCCCTCCCAGGGGCCAAGGAACACTGAAGCTTTCTTT.

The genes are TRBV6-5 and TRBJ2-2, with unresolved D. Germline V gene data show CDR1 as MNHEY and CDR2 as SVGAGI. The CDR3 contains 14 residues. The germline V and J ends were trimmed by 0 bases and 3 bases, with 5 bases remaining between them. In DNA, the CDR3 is TGTGCCAGCAGTTACTCCCCGGACACCGGGGAGCTGTTTTTT. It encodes CASSYSPDTGELFF.

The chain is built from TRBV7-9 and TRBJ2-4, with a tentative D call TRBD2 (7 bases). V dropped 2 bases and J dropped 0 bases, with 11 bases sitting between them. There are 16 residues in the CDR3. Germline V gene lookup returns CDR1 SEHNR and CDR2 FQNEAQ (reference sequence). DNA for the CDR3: TGTGCCAGCAGCTTATACGGGGGGCAAGCCAAAAACATTCAGTACTTC. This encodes CASSLYGGQAKNIQYF.

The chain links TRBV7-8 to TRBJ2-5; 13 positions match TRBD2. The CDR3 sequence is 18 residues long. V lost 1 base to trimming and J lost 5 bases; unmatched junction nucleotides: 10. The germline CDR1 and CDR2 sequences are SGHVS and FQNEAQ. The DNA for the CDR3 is TGTGCCAGCAGCTTAGGGGGACTAGCGGGGCGAGGAGCGGAGACCCAGTACTTC. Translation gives CASSLGGLAGRGAETQYF.

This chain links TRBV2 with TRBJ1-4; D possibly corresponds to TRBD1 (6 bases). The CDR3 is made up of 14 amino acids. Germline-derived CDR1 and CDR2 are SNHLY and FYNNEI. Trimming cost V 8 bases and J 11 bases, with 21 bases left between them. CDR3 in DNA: TGTGCCAGCTACCAGGTAGAGCACCAGGGGAAACTGTTTTTT. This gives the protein CASYQVEHQGKLFF.

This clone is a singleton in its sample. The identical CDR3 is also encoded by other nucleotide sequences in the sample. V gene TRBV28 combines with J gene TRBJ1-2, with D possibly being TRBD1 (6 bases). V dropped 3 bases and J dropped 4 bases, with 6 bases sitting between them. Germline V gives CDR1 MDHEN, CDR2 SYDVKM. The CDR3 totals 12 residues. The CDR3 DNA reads TGTGCCAGCAGTTTGGGGGCCTATGGCTACACCTTC. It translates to CASSLGAYGYTF.

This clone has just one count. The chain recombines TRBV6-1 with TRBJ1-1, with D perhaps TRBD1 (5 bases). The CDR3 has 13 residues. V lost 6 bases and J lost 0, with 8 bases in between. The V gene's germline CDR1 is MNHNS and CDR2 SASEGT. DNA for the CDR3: TGTGCCAGCAGGGGGCCCATGAACACTGAAGCTTTCTTT. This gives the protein CASRGPMNTEAFF.

CDR3 sequence reads: CASSKKTGIYSYEQYF. CDR3 DNA: TGTGCCAGCAGTAAGAAGACAGGGATCTATTCCTACGAGCAGTACTTC. The chain links TRBV28 to TRBJ2-7, with TRBD1 matching 7 bases. With V trimmed by 5 bases and J by 1 base, 11 bases remained unmatched. The CDR3 spans 16 residues. CDR1 is MDHEN, CDR2 SYDVKM, per germline. Supplemented by reference TRBV28 and TRBJ2-7, the full variable domain reads DVKVTQSSRYLVKRTGEKVFLECVQDMDHENMFWYRQDPGLGLRLIYFSYDVKMKEKGDIPEGYSVSREKKERFSLILESASTNQTSMYLCASSKKTGIYSYEQYFGPGTRLTVT.

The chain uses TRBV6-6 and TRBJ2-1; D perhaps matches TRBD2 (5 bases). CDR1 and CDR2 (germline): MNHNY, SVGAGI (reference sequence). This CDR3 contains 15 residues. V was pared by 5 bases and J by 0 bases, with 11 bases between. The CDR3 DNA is TGTGCCAGCAGTCCGGGATTCTCCTCCTACAATGAGCAGTTCTTC. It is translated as CASSPGFSSYNEQFF.

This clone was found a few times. DNA for the CDR3: TGTGCCAGCAGCCCCCAGCAGGGGAACCACAATGAGCAGTTCTTC. Translated: CASSPQQGNHNEQFF. The gene calls are TRBV6-1 and TRBJ2-1; a weak D match, TRBD1 (6 bases). In germline, CDR1 is MNHNS, CDR2 SASEGT. The CDR3 covers 15 residues. The V end lost 6 bases, the J end lost 5 bases, and 17 bases lay between the germline ends.

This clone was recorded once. The CDR3 loop is CACLPGGGQETQYF. CDR3 sequence (DNA): TGTGCCTGCCTACCGGGAGGGGGGCAAGAGACCCAGTACTTC. This chain connects TRBV7-9 to TRBJ2-5, with 8 bases identical to TRBD2. The CDR3 loop spans 14 amino acids. The trim removed 11 bases at V and 2 bases at J, leaving 10 bases unmatched. Germline V gives CDR1 SEHNR, CDR2 FQNEAQ (reference sequence).

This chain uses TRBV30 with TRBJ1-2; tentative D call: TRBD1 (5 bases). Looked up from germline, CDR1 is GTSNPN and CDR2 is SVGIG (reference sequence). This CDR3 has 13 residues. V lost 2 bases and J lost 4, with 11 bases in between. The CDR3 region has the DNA TGTGCCTGGAGTTGGGCAGGGTCCTATGGCTACACCTTC. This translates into CAWSWAGSYGYTF. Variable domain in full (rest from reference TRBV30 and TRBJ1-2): SQTIHQWPATLVQPVGSPLSLECTVEGTSNPNLYWYRQAAGRGLQLLFYSVGIGQISSEVPQNLSASRPQDRQFILSSKKLLLSDSGFYLCAWSWAGSYGYTFGSGTRLTVV.

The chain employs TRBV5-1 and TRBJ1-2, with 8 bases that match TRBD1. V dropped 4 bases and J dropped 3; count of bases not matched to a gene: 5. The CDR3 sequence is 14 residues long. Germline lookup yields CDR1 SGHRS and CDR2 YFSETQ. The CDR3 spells CASSTSGGDYGYTF. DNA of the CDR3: TGCGCCAGCAGCACCTCAGGGGGCGACTATGGCTACACCTTC. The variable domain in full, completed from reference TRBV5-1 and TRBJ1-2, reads KAGVTQTPRYLIKTRGQQVTLSCSPISGHRSVSWYQQTPGQGLQFLFEYFSETQRNKGNFPGRFSGRQFSNSRSEMNVSTLELGDSALYLCASSTSGGDYGYTFGSGTRLTVV.

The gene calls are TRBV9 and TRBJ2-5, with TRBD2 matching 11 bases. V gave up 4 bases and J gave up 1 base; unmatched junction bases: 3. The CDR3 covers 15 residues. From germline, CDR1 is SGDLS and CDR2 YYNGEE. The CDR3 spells CASSTLAGGQETQYF. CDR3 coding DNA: TGTGCCAGCAGCACCCTAGCGGGGGGCCAAGAGACCCAGTACTTC.

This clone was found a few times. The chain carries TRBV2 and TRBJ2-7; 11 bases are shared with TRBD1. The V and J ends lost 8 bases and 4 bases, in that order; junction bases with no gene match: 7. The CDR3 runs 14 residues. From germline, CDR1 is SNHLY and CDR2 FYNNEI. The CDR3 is CASLEDRGQYEQYF. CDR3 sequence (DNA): TGTGCCAGCCTAGAGGACAGGGGGCAGTACGAGCAGTACTTC.

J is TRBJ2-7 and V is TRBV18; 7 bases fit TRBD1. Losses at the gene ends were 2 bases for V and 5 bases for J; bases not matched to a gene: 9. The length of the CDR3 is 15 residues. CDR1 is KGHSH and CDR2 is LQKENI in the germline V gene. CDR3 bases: TGTGCCAGCTCACCAGCCGGGACAGTCAGCCACGAGCAGTACTTC. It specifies CASSPAGTVSHEQYF.

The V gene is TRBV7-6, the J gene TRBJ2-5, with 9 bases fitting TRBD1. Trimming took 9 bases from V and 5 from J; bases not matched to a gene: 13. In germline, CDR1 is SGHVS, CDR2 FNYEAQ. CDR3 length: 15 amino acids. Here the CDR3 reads CASTAQTGGWETQYF. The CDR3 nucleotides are TGTGCCAGTACGGCCCAAACAGGGGGCTGGGAGACCCAGTACTTC.

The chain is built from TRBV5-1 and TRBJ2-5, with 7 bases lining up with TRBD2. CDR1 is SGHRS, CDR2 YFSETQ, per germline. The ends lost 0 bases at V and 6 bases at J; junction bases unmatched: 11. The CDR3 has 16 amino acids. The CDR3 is CASSLEGGGWRKTQYF. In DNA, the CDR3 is TGCGCCAGCAGCTTGGAAGGCGGGGGTTGGAGAAAGACCCAGTACTTC.

The CDR3 coding sequence is TGTGCCAGCAGTGAAGGGACTAGCGGCTCCTACGAGCAGTACTTC. Translation: CASSEGTSGSYEQYF. The V call is TRBV6-1, the J call TRBJ2-7; 10 bases match TRBD2. The length of the CDR3 is 15 residues. V lost 1 base and J lost 0; bases outside the gene matches: 0. Per germline, CDR1 MNHNS and CDR2 SASEGT.

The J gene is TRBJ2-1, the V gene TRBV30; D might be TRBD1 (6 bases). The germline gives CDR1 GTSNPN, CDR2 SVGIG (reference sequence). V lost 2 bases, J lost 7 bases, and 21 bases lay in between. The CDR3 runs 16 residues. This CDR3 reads CAWSRGTTMGRNEQFF. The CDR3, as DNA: TGTGCCTGGAGTAGAGGGACAACCATGGGTAGGAATGAGCAGTTCTTC.

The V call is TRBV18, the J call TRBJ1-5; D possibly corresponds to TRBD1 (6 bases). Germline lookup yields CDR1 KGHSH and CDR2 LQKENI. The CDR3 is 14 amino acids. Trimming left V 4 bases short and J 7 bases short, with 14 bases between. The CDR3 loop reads CASSLQGNEQPQHF. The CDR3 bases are TGTGCCAGCTCACTACAGGGAAACGAGCAGCCCCAGCATTTT.

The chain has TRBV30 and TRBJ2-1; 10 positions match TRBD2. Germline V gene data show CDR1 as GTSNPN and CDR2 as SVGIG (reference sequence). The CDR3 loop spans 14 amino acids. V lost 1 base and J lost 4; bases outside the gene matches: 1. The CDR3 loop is CAWSGTSGYNEQFF. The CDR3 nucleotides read TGTGCCTGGAGTGGGACTAGCGGTTACAATGAGCAGTTCTTC.

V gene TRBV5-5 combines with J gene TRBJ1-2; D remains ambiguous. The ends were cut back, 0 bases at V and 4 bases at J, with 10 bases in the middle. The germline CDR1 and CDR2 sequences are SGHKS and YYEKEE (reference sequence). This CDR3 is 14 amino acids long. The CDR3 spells CASSLAMQSYGYTF. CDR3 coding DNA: TGTGCCAGCAGCTTGGCCATGCAGTCCTATGGCTACACCTTC.

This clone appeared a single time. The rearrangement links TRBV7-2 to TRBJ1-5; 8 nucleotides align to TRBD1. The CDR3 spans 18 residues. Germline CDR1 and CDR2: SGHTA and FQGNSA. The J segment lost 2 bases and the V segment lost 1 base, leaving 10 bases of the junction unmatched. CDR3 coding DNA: TGTGCCAGCAGCTTAGTGGGGACAGGCGGTCTTGGCAATCAGCCCCAGCATTTT. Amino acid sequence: CASSLVGTGGLGNQPQHF.

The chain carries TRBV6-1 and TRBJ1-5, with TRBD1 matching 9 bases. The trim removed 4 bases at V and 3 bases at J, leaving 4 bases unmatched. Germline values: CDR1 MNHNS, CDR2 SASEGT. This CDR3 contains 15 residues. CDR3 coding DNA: TGTGCCAGCAGTGGAGACAGGGGGATCAATCAGCCCCAGCATTTT. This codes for CASSGDRGINQPQHF.

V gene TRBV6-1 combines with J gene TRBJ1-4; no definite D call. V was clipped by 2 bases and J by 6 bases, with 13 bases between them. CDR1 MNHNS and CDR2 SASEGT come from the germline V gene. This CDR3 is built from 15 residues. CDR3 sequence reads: CASSEIETYHEKLFF. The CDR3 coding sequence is TGTGCCAGCAGTGAAATTGAGACTTATCATGAAAAACTGTTTTTT.

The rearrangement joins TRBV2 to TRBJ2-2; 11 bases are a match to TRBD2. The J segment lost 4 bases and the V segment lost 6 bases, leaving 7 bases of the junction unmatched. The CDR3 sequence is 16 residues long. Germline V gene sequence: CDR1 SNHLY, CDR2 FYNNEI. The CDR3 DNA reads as TGTGCCAGCAGGGTAGCGGGGGGGCCCAGCACCGGGGAGCTGTTTTTT. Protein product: CASRVAGGPSTGELFF. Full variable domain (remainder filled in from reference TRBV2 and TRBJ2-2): EPEVTQTPSHQVTQMGQEVILRCVPISNHLYFYWYRQILGQKVEFLVSFYNNEISEKSEIFDDQFSVERPDGSNFTLKIRSTKLEDSAMYFCASRVAGGPSTGELFFGEGSRLTVL.

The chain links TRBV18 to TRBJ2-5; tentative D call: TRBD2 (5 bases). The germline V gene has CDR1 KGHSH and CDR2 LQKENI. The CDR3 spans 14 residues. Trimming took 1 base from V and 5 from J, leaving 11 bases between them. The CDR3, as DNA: TGTGCCAGCTCACCACGAGGGATTGGCGAGACCCAGTACTTC. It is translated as CASSPRGIGETQYF.

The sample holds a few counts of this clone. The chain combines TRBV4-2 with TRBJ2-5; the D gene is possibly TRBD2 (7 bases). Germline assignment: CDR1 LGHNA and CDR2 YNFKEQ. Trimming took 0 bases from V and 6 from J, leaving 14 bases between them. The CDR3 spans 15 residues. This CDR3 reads CASSQDSGGAQTQYF. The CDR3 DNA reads TGTGCCAGCAGCCAAGACAGTGGGGGGGCCCAGACCCAGTACTTC.

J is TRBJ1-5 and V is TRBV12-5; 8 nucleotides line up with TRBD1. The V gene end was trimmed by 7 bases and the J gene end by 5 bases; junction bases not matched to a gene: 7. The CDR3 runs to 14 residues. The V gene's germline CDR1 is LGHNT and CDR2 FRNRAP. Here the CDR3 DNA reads TGTGCTAGTGCCCCCCAGGGGGCATATCAGCCCCAGCATTTT. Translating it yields CASAPQGAYQPQHF.

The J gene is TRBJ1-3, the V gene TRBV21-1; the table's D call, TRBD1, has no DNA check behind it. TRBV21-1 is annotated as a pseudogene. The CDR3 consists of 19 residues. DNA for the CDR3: TGTGCCAGCAGCAAAGAGGGGACAGCCGCCGGATTCTCTGGAAACACCATATATTTT. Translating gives CASSKEGTAAGFSGNTIYF.